The present T cell receptor beta chain was sequenced within a study of blood T cell repertoires in COVID-19. Sequencing used immunoSEQ multiplex PCR; TCRdb keeps in-frame clones, though not all of them. The profile shows 70,000 to 85,000 clones, almost 85% of them singletons. This clone was picked up a small number of times. This clonotype was sampled from a human donor in a cohort sampled during active COVID-19. The specimen was peripheral blood.

DNA of the CDR3: TGTGCCAGCTCACCACCGGGAAGCAGGGTCGGCGGCGAGCAGTACTTC. Encoded protein: CASSPPGSRVGGEQYF. The chain links TRBV18 to TRBJ2-7; D may be TRBD1 (5 bases). Germline CDR1 and CDR2: KGHSH and LQKENI. The CDR3 has 16 residues. V was trimmed by 0 bases and J by 6 bases, leaving 18 bases between them.